Below, 10 T cell receptor beta chains from the same sample are listed, as sequenced in a study of blood T cells in healthy people across ages. A J-beta primer mix and a sample-barcoded 5' primer were used in a second PCR of roughly 7 to 12 cycles. One entry per CDR3 protein, called by TCRdb with MiXCR from the 5' RACE reads. The repertoire consists of some 800,000 distinct CDR3 sequences, with 20% to 25% occurring once and the leading ten covering around 3.6%. The data also belong to a second study, concerning T cells of mothers and their children.

Material: blood. These receptors were taken from a boy between 10 and 17 years old in good health.

Only a few counts were recorded for this clonotype. V is TRBV6-5 and J is TRBJ2-3; D unresolved. The CDR3 contains 15 residues. The germline V and J ends were trimmed by 6 bases and 5 bases, with 18 bases remaining between them. Germline V CDR1 and CDR2: MNHEY, SVGAGI. CDR3 residues: CASSQLPSYKDTQYF. CDR3 coding DNA: TGTGCCAGCAGCCAGCTCCCGTCGTATAAAGATACGCAGTATTTT.

This clonotype was detected a few times. This chain's CDR3 is CASSPGTELNQPQHF. The CDR3 DNA follows: TGTGCCAGCAGTCCCGGGACTGAACTCAATCAGCCCCAGCATTTT. This chain uses TRBV25-1 with TRBJ1-5, with D perhaps TRBD1 (5 bases). Germline loops: CDR1 MGHDK, CDR2 SYGVNS. Trimming took off 5 bases at V and 3 bases at J, with 14 bases between the two ends. The CDR3 sequence is 15 residues long.

The chain has TRBV19 and TRBJ2-5, with D maybe TRBD1 (5 bases). TRBJ2-7 matches the DNA end more closely, so the J call is doubtful. Germline lookup yields CDR1 LNHDA and CDR2 SQIVND (reference sequence). This CDR3 has 15 amino acids. The CDR3 here is CASSPTLGPSYEQYF. Written as DNA, the CDR3 is TGTGCCAGTAGTCCAACACTGGGGCCCTCCTACGAGCAGTACTTC.

This clonotype was seen just once. The rearrangement links TRBV20-1 to TRBJ2-5; D unclear. The ends were cut back, 0 bases at V and 1 base at J, with 12 bases in the middle. The CDR3 runs 15 residues. Germline values: CDR1 DFQATT, CDR2 SNEGSKA (reference sequence). The CDR3 protein is CSARDGRSLQETQYF. CDR3 DNA: TGCAGTGCTAGAGATGGCCGGAGCCTCCAAGAGACCCAGTACTTC.

The table lists this clonotype with a few counts. The chain joins TRBV4-1 to TRBJ2-5; a possible D gene is TRBD1 (6 bases). CDR3 length: 18 amino acids. Germline loops: CDR1 MGHRA, CDR2 YSYEKL. Trimming removed 0 bases from V and 2 bases from J, with 19 bases in between. CDR3 DNA sequence: TGCGCCAGCAGCCAAGATGGTATAGGGGCAGGGGCACAAGAGACCCAGTACTTC. Translation gives CASSQDGIGAGAQETQYF.

The V call is TRBV11-3, the J call TRBJ2-4; 8 bases align to TRBD1. The CDR3 sequence is 21 residues long. J gave up 1 base and V 1 base, and 18 bases lay outside the gene matches. Germline CDR1 reads SGHNT; CDR2 reads YENEEA. CDR3 region: CASSLGSPRGLDLPAKNIQYF. The CDR3 nucleotides are TGTGCCAGCAGCTTAGGATCACCCAGGGGGCTTGATCTGCCGGCCAAAAACATTCAGTACTTC.

This chain joins TRBV4-3 and TRBJ1-1, with 7 bases identical to TRBD1. Germline V lookup: CDR1 LGHNA, CDR2 YSLEER. The V and J ends lost 1 base and 0 bases, in that order; junction bases with no gene match: 5. The CDR3 length is 16 residues. CDR3: CASSQGLGQLNTEAFF. DNA of the CDR3: TGCGCCAGCAGCCAAGGACTGGGACAGCTGAACACTGAAGCTTTCTTT.

The table lists this clonotype with a few counts. The V and J genes are TRBV20-1 and TRBJ2-5; D might be TRBD2 (6 bases). Trimming shortened V by 3 bases and J by 4 bases, and 18 bases separated the two germline ends. Germline V gives CDR1 DFQATT, CDR2 SNEGSKA (reference sequence). The CDR3 covers 15 residues. The CDR3 region is CSASLGTLGRETQYF. In nucleotides, the CDR3 is TGCAGTGCTAGTCTCGGGACTCTTGGGCGAGAGACCCAGTACTTC.

This clonotype has a handful of counts. This rearrangement joins TRBV5-5 to TRBJ1-6, with 7 bases fitting TRBD1. CDR1 and CDR2 (germline): SGHKS, YYEKEE (reference sequence). This CDR3 is built from 15 residues. V lost 4 bases, J lost 6 bases, and 7 bases stayed unmatched. The CDR3 sequence: CASSREGTVNSPLHF. The CDR3 DNA sequence: TGTGCCAGCAGCCGCGAAGGGACAGTTAATTCACCCCTCCACTTT.

This clonotype has only a few counts. The rearrangement uses TRBV29-1 and TRBJ2-4; a possible D gene is TRBD1 (6 bases). Germline-derived CDR1 and CDR2 are SQVTM and ANQGSEA. The V end was cut by 2 bases, the J end by 0 bases, with 8 bases between. The CDR3 sequence is 14 residues long. CDR3 nucleotide sequence: TGCAGCGTTGAAAAACAGGGAGCCAAAAACATTCAGTACTTC. Its protein is CSVEKQGAKNIQYF.